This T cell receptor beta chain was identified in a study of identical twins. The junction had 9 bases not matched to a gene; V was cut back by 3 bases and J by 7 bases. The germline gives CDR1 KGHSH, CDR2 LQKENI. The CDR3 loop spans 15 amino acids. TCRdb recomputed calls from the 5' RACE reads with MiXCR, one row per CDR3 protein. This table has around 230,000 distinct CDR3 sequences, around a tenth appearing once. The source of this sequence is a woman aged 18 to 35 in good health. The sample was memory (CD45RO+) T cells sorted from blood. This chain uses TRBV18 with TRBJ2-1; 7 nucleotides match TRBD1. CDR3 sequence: CASSPYWTGTNEQFF. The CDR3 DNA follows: TGTGCCAGCTCACCCTATTGGACAGGAACTAATGAGCAGTTCTTC.